This T cell receptor (beta chain) came from a study of blood T cells in healthy people across ages. Study conclusions and caveats: PBMC samples, being unsorted, prevented any conclusive comparison of naive and antigen-experienced cells. Higher diversity and more naive CD4+ cells were features of long-lived donors, compared to aged donors.

Alongside a J-beta primer mix, a sample-barcoded 5' primer served in a second PCR lasting about 7 to 11 cycles. TCRdb redid the calling of the 5' RACE reads with MiXCR, one entry per CDR3 protein. This table has 800,000 to 1,000,000 distinct CDR3 sequences, roughly 52% appearing once. To note about this clonotype: The antigen is not known.

Roughly 10 milliliters of peripheral blood were drawn from each donor. The CDR3 runs 13 residues. Germline-derived CDR1 and CDR2 are MNHEY and SVGAGI. V dropped 2 bases and J dropped 8 bases, with 10 bases sitting between them. The sequence derives from a man aged 25 to 45 in good health. Sample: blood. The rearrangement links TRBV6-5 to TRBJ2-1; D is possibly TRBD1 or TRBD2 (5 bases each). CDR3 sequence (DNA): TGTGCCAGCAGTTACGAAGGGGACGATGAGCAGTTCTTC. Its translation: CASSYEGDDEQFF.